This TCR beta chain was recorded in a study of blood T cells in healthy people across ages. The authors ran a second PCR of 7 to 11 cycles using a sample-barcoded 5' primer and a J-beta primer mix. TCRdb re-called the 5' RACE reads through MiXCR, storing one row per CDR3 protein. The sample shows 1,300,000 or so distinct CDR3 sequences, approximately 59% of them seen only once. This TCR was sampled from a man aged 18-30 years in good health. Input material: blood.

The CDR3 spells CASNLGGSYNEQFF. The CDR3 DNA is TGTGCCAGCAACCTAGGGGGTTCCTACAATGAGCAGTTCTTC. The V call is TRBV6-5, the J call TRBJ2-1; a weak D match, TRBD1 (6 bases). Germline V gene sequence: CDR1 MNHEY, CDR2 SVGAGI. Trimming left V 7 bases short and J 1 base short, with 11 bases between. This CDR3 region has 14 residues.